Following are 5 T cell receptor beta chains from one sample sequenced in a study of blood T cell repertoires in COVID-19. Using immunoSEQ multiplex PCR, the repertoire was profiled, and TCRdb retains in-frame clones only, with some absent. The sample shows 300,000 to 450,000 clones, around 87% of them seen only once. The sequencing sample was made of peripheral blood. The receptors here all came from a woman aged 60-70 years with COVID-19, enrolled during active disease.

CDR3 in amino acids: CASSLAWGGLGQETQYF. The DNA of the CDR3 is TGTGCCAGCAGCTTGGCCTGGGGGGGATTGGGGCAAGAGACCCAGTACTTC. The V gene is TRBV5-4, the J gene TRBJ2-5, with TRBD2 identical over 7 bases. The CDR3 has 17 residues. V shed 0 bases and J 2 bases; nucleotides not matched to a gene: 10. Germline-derived CDR1 and CDR2 are SGHNT and YYREEE (reference sequence).

This clone has only one observation. The rearrangement joins TRBV6-5 to TRBJ2-7; 12 nucleotides agree with TRBD1. This CDR3 region has 14 residues. Germline values: CDR1 MNHEY, CDR2 SVGAGI. The CDR3 nucleotides read TGTGCTACCGCCGGGACAGGGGGCACCTACGAGCAGTACTTC. Translation: CATAGTGGTYEQYF.

The chain links TRBV30 to TRBJ1-1, with D possibly matching TRBD1 (6 bases). V lost 2 bases to trimming and J lost 5 bases, with 15 bases between them. This CDR3 is 14 amino acids long. The germline gives CDR1 GTSNPN, CDR2 SVGIG (reference sequence). CDR3 sequence (DNA): TGTGCCTGGAGTTCCACCAGGGGACGGACTGAAGCTTTCTTT. It translates to CAWSSTRGRTEAFF.

DNA of the CDR3: TGTGCCTGGAGTGTCTCGGGGAACATCGGGGATACGCAGTATTTT. The encoded protein is CAWSVSGNIGDTQYF. This chain joins TRBV30 and TRBJ2-3, with TRBD2 as a possible D gene (5 bases). V lost 0 bases and J lost 6, with 16 bases in between. Germline CDR1 GTSNPN, CDR2 SVGIG (reference sequence). The CDR3 has 15 amino acids.

The chain is built from TRBV5-1 and TRBJ2-1, with 7 nucleotides matching TRBD1. Trimming cost V 3 bases and J 0 bases; bases outside gene matches: 15. Germline loops: CDR1 SGHRS, CDR2 YFSETQ. CDR3 size: 19 residues. DNA for the CDR3: TGCGCCAGCAGCTCTACGCCGGGACAGCTACGTGACTCCTACAATGAGCAGTTCTTC. It encodes CASSSTPGQLRDSYNEQFF.